This TCR beta chain was found in a study of tumor-infiltrating lymphocytes in primary liver carcinoma. With a constant-region primer, TCR beta cDNA was made from 450 to 650 ng of total RNA. Slightly modified ARM-PCR with three nested multiplex PCR rounds yielded TCR beta libraries. Investigators reported that the first two PCR rounds, at about 9 cycles each, used TRBV1-TRBV30 forward primers with a C-beta reverse primer. TCRdb re-called the multiplex PCR reads through MiXCR, storing one row per CDR3 protein. The repertoire holds about 54,000 distinct CDR3 sequences, with over 65% as singletons. CDR3 size: 15 residues. Germline lookup yields CDR1 WNHNN and CDR2 SYGVQD (reference sequence). As for this clonotype: The junction departs from the called germline gene at one end, perhaps through a read error.

RNA and DNA were co-extracted from around 20-30 mg of unsorted bulk tissue. The J gene is TRBJ2-2, the V gene TRBV10-1, with D possibly TRBD2 on 6 matching bases. Source material: liver tumor tissue from sampling region 2. Subset described: tumor region T2, inferior pole. This sequence was found in a middle-aged man with primary liver carcinoma and hepatitis B virus infection. The CDR3: CASSEGGTNTGELVF. Written as DNA, the CDR3 is TGCGCCAGTAGTGAAGGCGGGACGAACACCGGGGAGCTGGTTTTT.